This entry lists 18 T cell receptor beta chains sequenced from one sample in a study of T-cell memory formation after mild COVID-19. Via MiXCR, TCRdb re-called the 5' RACE reads, giving one row per CDR3 protein. The sample carries 92,000 or so distinct CDR3 sequences, about 13% recorded once. Sequenced input: PBMCs or a T cell subset sorted from them (not recorded which). These receptors all stem from an adult woman who had mild COVID-19 (a few samples of this study predate the infection). Cell type and time point are not known.

This clonotype has just a few counts. This rearrangement joins TRBV9 to TRBJ2-7, with TRBD2 as a possible D gene (5 bases). Per the germline V gene, CDR1 is SGDLS and CDR2 is YYNGEE. This CDR3 has 13 residues. V was cut by 0 bases and J by 5 bases, with 9 bases left in between. The CDR3 coding sequence is TGTGCCAGCAGCGTAGTTGGGAGCGACGAGCAGTACTTC. This sequence encodes CASSVVGSDEQYF.

The chain couples TRBV4-1 to TRBJ1-2; 7 bases map to TRBD1. The germline V gene encodes CDR1 MGHRA and CDR2 YSYEKL. The CDR3 is 15 residues long. J lost 9 bases, V lost 4 bases, and 14 bases had no gene match. In DNA form, the CDR3 reads TGCGCCAGCAGCCCAATTCCCGGGACAGAGCTTAGCTACACCTTC. Translating it yields CASSPIPGTELSYTF.

The chain joins TRBV5-1 to TRBJ1-1; D gene ambiguous. V was trimmed by 4 bases and J by 1 base, leaving 11 bases between them. The CDR3 sequence is 14 residues long. Germline assignment: CDR1 SGHRS and CDR2 YFSETQ. The CDR3: CASSQWTGNTEAFF. The CDR3 coding sequence is TGCGCCAGCAGCCAGTGGACTGGGAACACTGAAGCTTTCTTT.

The V and J genes are TRBV3-1 and TRBJ2-3; D remains ambiguous. Trimming cost V 4 bases and J 2 bases, with 16 bases left between them. Germline CDR1 is LGHDT and CDR2 is YNNKEL (reference sequence). The CDR3 spans 16 residues. DNA of the CDR3: TGTGCCAGCAGCCCTCGACTCGATCCCCACACAGATACGCAGTATTTT. It encodes CASSPRLDPHTDTQYF.

The rearrangement uses TRBV20-1 and TRBJ2-3, with a tentative D call TRBD2 (6 bases). Germline V gene data show CDR1 as DFQATT and CDR2 as SNEGSKA (reference sequence). This CDR3 has 17 amino acids. Trimming pared 6 bases from V and 5 bases from J, leaving 27 bases between. CDR3 sequence (DNA): TGCAGTGCCACGCCAACAGCGGGCAATCAGGATATAGATACGCAGTATTTT. Protein: CSATPTAGNQDIDTQYF.

The V and J genes are TRBV5-1 and TRBJ2-7; D uncertain. Trimming took 0 bases from V and 3 from J, leaving 10 bases between them. The germline CDR1 and CDR2 sequences are SGHRS and YFSETQ. The CDR3 has 14 residues. The CDR3 loop is CASSLGGRNYEQYF. The CDR3 coding sequence is TGCGCCAGCAGCTTGGGCGGACGGAACTACGAGCAGTACTTC.

The table lists this clonotype with a few counts. This chain joins TRBV5-1 and TRBJ1-1; 7 bases fit TRBD1. From germline, CDR1 is SGHRS and CDR2 YFSETQ. This CDR3 has 13 residues. V trimming: 1 base; J trimming: 4 bases; junction bases outside the gene matches: 1. CDR3 DNA: TGCGCCAGCAGCTTGTCAGGGGGCACTGAAGCTTTCTTT. Translating gives CASSLSGGTEAFF.

CDR3 nucleotides: TGTGCCAGCAGCTTCGGACTAGCGGGAGATTACGAGCAGTACTTC. Translating it yields CASSFGLAGDYEQYF. This chain connects TRBV7-9 to TRBJ2-7, with TRBD2 matching 13 bases. V shed 3 bases and J 4 bases; nucleotides not matched to a gene: 3. This CDR3 spans 15 amino acids. Per germline, CDR1 SEHNR and CDR2 FQNEAQ (reference sequence). Looking up the rest from reference TRBV7-9 and TRBJ2-7 gives the full variable domain: DTGVSQNPRHKITKRGQNVTFRCDPISEHNRLYWYRQTLGQGPEFLTYFQNEAQLEKSRLLSDRFSAERPKGSFSTLEIQRTEQGDSAMYLCASSFGLAGDYEQYFGPGTRLTVT.

V and J are TRBV4-3 and TRBJ2-7, with 9 bases that match TRBD2. V trimming: 1 base; J trimming: 3 bases; junction bases outside the gene matches: 4. The CDR3 extends over 15 amino acids. CDR1 and CDR2 (germline): LGHNA, YSLEER. The CDR3 sequence is CASSQGREGRYEQYF. CDR3 coding DNA: TGCGCCAGCAGCCAAGGGCGGGAGGGCCGCTACGAGCAGTACTTC.

The chain links TRBV7-3 to TRBJ1-1; 9 nucleotides align to TRBD1. CDR1 is SGHTA and CDR2 is FQGTGA in the germline V gene. CDR3 length: 15 amino acids. The junction had 6 bases not matched to a gene; V was cut back by 5 bases and J by 2 bases. CDR3 DNA sequence: TGTGCCAGCAGCCTCACAGGGGGCGATAACACTGAAGCTTTCTTT. Protein product: CASSLTGGDNTEAFF. The complete variable domain, with remaining parts taken from reference TRBV7-3 and TRBJ1-1, reads GAGVSQTPSNKVTEKGKYVELRCDPISGHTALYWYRQSLGQGPEFLIYFQGTGAADDSGLPNDRFFAVRPEGSVSTLKIQRTERGDSAVYLCASSLTGGDNTEAFFGQGTRLTVV.

This clonotype has only a few counts. This chain links TRBV5-4 with TRBJ1-1; D is perhaps TRBD1 (5 bases). V lost 0 bases and J 1 base, leaving 16 bases between the germline ends. The germline CDR1 and CDR2 sequences are SGHNT and YYREEE (reference sequence). The CDR3 runs 17 residues. CDR3 coding DNA: TGTGCCAGCAGCTTGGTGGGGGTCGGCAGGCGGAACACTGAAGCTTTCTTT. It specifies CASSLVGVGRRNTEAFF.

This clonotype was seen only a few times. The CDR3 sequence: CATSPSSGRAETQYF. DNA for the CDR3: TGTGCCACCAGCCCTTCCAGCGGGAGGGCCGAGACCCAGTACTTC. The chain employs TRBV15 and TRBJ2-5; 10 bases agree with TRBD2. CDR3 length: 15 amino acids. V gave up 5 bases and J gave up 5 bases; unmatched junction bases: 8. CDR1 is LNHNV, CDR2 YYDKDF, per germline (reference sequence). The full variable domain, its missing parts supplied by reference TRBV15 and TRBJ2-5, is DAMVIQNPRYQVTQFGKPVTLSCSQTLNHNVMYWYQQKSSQAPKLLFHYYDKDFNNEADTPDNFQSRRPNTSFCFLDIRSPGLGDTAMYLCATSPSSGRAETQYFGPGTRLLVL.

This chain joins TRBV7-2 and TRBJ2-5, with 9 bases lining up with TRBD1. This CDR3 has 16 residues. J lost 3 bases, V lost 3 bases, and 8 bases had no gene match. Looked up from germline, CDR1 is SGHTA and CDR2 is FQGNSA. As DNA, the CDR3 is TGTGCCAGCAGCTTGCCCGGGACAGGGTTTGAAGAGACCCAGTACTTC. Translating it yields CASSLPGTGFEETQYF.

DNA for the CDR3: TGTGCCAGCAGCGTAGCTTCAGGGGCGGTTTACGAGCAGTACTTC. This sequence encodes CASSVASGAVYEQYF. This chain uses TRBV9 with TRBJ2-7; maybe TRBD1 (6 bases). The CDR3 spans 15 residues. Trimming left V 0 bases short and J 4 bases short, with 14 bases between. Germline V gene sequence: CDR1 SGDLS, CDR2 YYNGEE. Looking up the rest from reference TRBV9 and TRBJ2-7 gives the full variable domain: DSGVTQTPKHLITATGQRVTLRCSPRSGDLSVYWYQQSLDQGLQFLIQYYNGEERAKGNILERFSAQQFPDLHSELNLSSLELGDSALYFCASSVASGAVYEQYFGPGTRLTVT.

CDR3 loop: CSVFGNTGELFF. The CDR3 nucleotides read TGCAGCGTATTCGGAAACACCGGGGAGCTGTTTTTT. The rearrangement uses TRBV29-1 and TRBJ2-2; D unresolved. The V end was cut by 6 bases, the J end by 2 bases, with 7 bases between. This CDR3 is 12 amino acids long. Germline V lookup: CDR1 SQVTM, CDR2 ANQGSEA.

The chain recombines TRBV6-1 with TRBJ2-1; 8 nucleotides match TRBD2. The J segment lost 1 base and the V segment lost 10 bases, leaving 6 bases of the junction unmatched. The germline V gene has CDR1 MNHNS and CDR2 SASEGT. CDR3 length: 14 amino acids. CDR3 bases: TGTGCCACCTTTAGCGGGGCTTCCTACAATGAGCAGTTCTTC. Its protein is CATFSGASYNEQFF.

The CDR3 DNA follows: TGTGCCAGCAGCCCAGGACGAGGGGCACTTGAGCAGTTCTTC. Translated, it gives CASSPGRGALEQFF. This sequence joins TRBV7-9 and TRBJ2-1, with D perhaps being TRBD1 or TRBD2 (5 bases each). Germline CDR1 SEHNR, CDR2 FQNEAQ (reference sequence). The CDR3 is made up of 14 amino acids. Trimming cost V 5 bases and J 9 bases, with 17 bases left between them. Using reference TRBV7-9 and TRBJ2-1 for the parts outside the CDR3, the full variable domain is DTGVSQNPRHKITKRGQNVTFRCDPISEHNRLYWYRQTLGQGPEFLTYFQNEAQLEKSRLLSDRFSAERPKGSFSTLEIQRTEQGDSAMYLCASSPGRGALEQFFGPGTRLTVL.

In this sample, this clonotype turned up many times. The V and J genes are TRBV6-2 or TRBV6-3 and TRBJ2-7; D not certain. Germline V gene lookup returns CDR1 MNHEY and CDR2 SVGEGT. V was cut by 6 bases and J by 4 bases, with 7 bases left in between. The CDR3 length is 11 residues. CDR3 loop: CASRVSYEQYF. The CDR3 DNA follows: TGTGCCAGCAGAGTATCATACGAGCAGTACTTC.